This TCR beta chain was sequenced for a study of T cell repertoires in cytomegalovirus infection. This clonotype showed up just a few times. The antigen remains undetermined. V dropped 1 base and J dropped 2 bases, with 6 bases sitting between them. CDR3 length equals 14 residues. The germline V gene encodes CDR1 MDHEN and CDR2 SYDVKM. MiXCR, applied by TCRdb to the reads, yields one record per CDR3 protein. The sample shows around 50,000 distinct CDR3 sequences, around 18% of them seen only once. V is TRBV28 and J is TRBJ1-5, with D unclear. The starting material was CD8+ T cells from cultured PBMCs, obtained from culture after CMV antigen stimulation. This TCR was sampled from a human donor in good health (CMV status not recorded). Some clones in this sample may be carry-over from other donors' samples. The CDR3 here is CASSLLVGNQPQHF. In nucleotides, the CDR3 is TGTGCCAGCAGTTTATTGGTGGGCAATCAGCCCCAGCATTTT.